This passage covers 8 T cell receptor beta chains from one sample sequenced in a study of cytomegalovirus exposure and HLA in healthy donors. Primers for the PCR totalled 60 Vbeta and 13 Jbeta. Sequenced by immunoSEQ multiplex PCR; TCRdb stores in-frame clones only, minus some. The sample holds more than 100,000 clones; around 80% are singletons and the top ten take around 1.5%. The specimen sequenced was PBMCs. All receptors derive from a young woman in good health and CMV-seronegative.

This chain joins TRBV30 and TRBJ2-7, with 7 bases matching TRBD1. V shed 3 bases, J shed 3 bases, and the junction held 8 bases outside the gene matches. This CDR3 is 14 amino acids long. The germline CDR1 and CDR2 sequences are GTSNPN and SVGIG (reference sequence). The CDR3 DNA reads TGTGCCTGGAGCAGGGACAGCGGATACTACGAGCAGTACTTC. It is translated as CAWSRDSGYYEQYF.

The CDR3 bases are TGCGCCAGCAGCCAAGGGTGGCAGGGAGGTCAGCCCCAGCATTTT. This codes for CASSQGWQGGQPQHF. V and J are TRBV4-1 and TRBJ1-5, with D possibly matching TRBD1 (5 bases). The germline V and J ends were trimmed by 1 base and 6 bases, with 13 bases remaining between them. Germline V gene lookup returns CDR1 MGHRA and CDR2 YSYEKL. The CDR3 is 15 residues long.

J is TRBJ1-2 and V is TRBV5-1, with 9 bases lining up with TRBD1. Germline V gives CDR1 SGHRS, CDR2 YFSETQ. V was clipped by 4 bases and J by 3 bases; unmatched bases: 7. The CDR3 has 15 amino acids. CDR3 in amino acids: CASSRGQGLDYGYTF. CDR3 DNA sequence: TGCGCCAGCAGCAGGGGACAGGGTCTTGACTATGGCTACACCTTC.

The chain uses TRBV10-3 and TRBJ1-3, with no clear D. The CDR3 is made up of 20 amino acids. Germline V gene lookup returns CDR1 ENHRY and CDR2 SYGVKD. The germline V and J ends were trimmed by 0 bases and 0 bases, with 21 bases remaining between them. For the CDR3, the DNA is TGTGCCATCAGTGAGTCGATAGTCGTAACTATCCTTAGCTCTGGAAACACCATATATTTT. It encodes CAISESIVVTILSSGNTIYF.

The chain combines TRBV2 with TRBJ1-2; D unresolved. This CDR3 is 16 amino acids long. With 2 bases removed from V and 6 bases from J, the gap between germline ends came to 19 bases. CDR1 and CDR2 from the germline V gene are SNHLY and FYNNEI. The CDR3 protein is CASSESGGYGLDGYTF. In DNA form, the CDR3 reads TGTGCCAGCAGTGAATCGGGAGGCTATGGGCTTGATGGCTACACCTTC.

This sequence joins TRBV4-1 and TRBJ1-2; possibly TRBD1 for D (6 bases). CDR3 length: 17 amino acids. Germline CDR1 reads MGHRA; CDR2 reads YSYEKL. Trimming stripped 1 base from V and 3 bases from J, with 18 bases between. Here the CDR3 reads CASSQGGQGATYYGYTF. CDR3 in DNA: TGCGCCAGCAGCCAAGGGGGGCAGGGTGCGACCTACTATGGCTACACCTTC.

The chain links TRBV7-9 to TRBJ2-2; perhaps TRBD2 as D (5 bases). The CDR3 is made up of 14 amino acids. Germline V gene lookup returns CDR1 SEHNR and CDR2 FQNEAQ (reference sequence). V dropped 8 bases and J dropped 4 bases, with 14 bases sitting between them. CDR3 nucleotides: TGTGCCAGCTACCCCGAGCGGATCACCGGGGAGCTGTTTTTT. Translating gives CASYPERITGELFF.

This clone came up once. The CDR3 region has the DNA TGTGCCAGCAGTCGCGACAGGAGTGAGCAGTTCTTC. It codes for CASSRDRSEQFF. V usage is TRBV7-9 and J usage is TRBJ2-1; weak D call: TRBD1 (6 bases). V lost 6 bases and J 9 bases, leaving 12 bases between the germline ends. The length of the CDR3 is 12 residues. Per germline, CDR1 SEHNR and CDR2 FQNEAQ (reference sequence).